These 24 T cell receptor beta chains originate from one sample sequenced in a study of cytomegalovirus exposure and HLA in healthy donors. Primers included in the PCR were 60 Vbeta and 13 Jbeta primers. Sequencing was performed with immunoSEQ multiplex PCR; in TCRdb, only in-frame clones are kept and a portion is missing. The data contain 170,000 or so clones, 75% to 85% of them singletons. Sequencing was carried out using PBMCs. The receptors originated from a man aged 25-45 years in good health and CMV-seropositive.

As DNA, the CDR3 is TGCGCCAGCAGCCGACAGGATCGTGGGCGGGGGGGCCCAGATACGCAGTATTTT. It is translated as CASSRQDRGRGGPDTQYF. The chain uses TRBV4-3 and TRBJ2-3, with 9 positions matching TRBD2. Germline V CDR1 and CDR2: LGHNA, YSLEER. This CDR3 has 18 residues. V lost 4 bases to trimming and J lost 4 bases; unmatched junction nucleotides: 15.

The chain has TRBV28 and TRBJ1-1; 12 bases are a match to TRBD1. The germline gives CDR1 MDHEN, CDR2 SYDVKM. CDR3 length: 17 residues. V lost 1 base and J lost 4; bases outside the gene matches: 7. The CDR3 loop reads CASSLLGQGARGTEAFF. Here the CDR3 DNA reads TGTGCCAGCAGTTTATTGGGACAGGGGGCGCGAGGCACTGAAGCTTTCTTT.

The chain links TRBV4-1 to TRBJ1-6; 9 bases map to TRBD1. The CDR3 runs 15 residues. Looked up from germline, CDR1 is MGHRA and CDR2 is YSYEKL. V lost 2 bases and J lost 7; bases outside the gene matches: 3. The CDR3 bases are TGCGCCAGCAGCCAAAGACAGGGGGAAAATTCACCCCTCCACTTT. Its protein product is CASSQRQGENSPLHF.

The V gene is TRBV16, the J gene TRBJ1-1, with TRBD1 matching 10 bases. Germline CDR1 reads KGHSY; CDR2 reads FQNENV. The CDR3 extends over 16 amino acids. Unmatched junction bases numbered 13, after V lost 8 bases and J lost 4 bases. The CDR3 region is CASRLGTGVGSTEAFF. The CDR3 region has the DNA TGTGCCAGCCGACTCGGGACAGGGGTTGGTAGCACTGAAGCTTTCTTT.

The chain links TRBV19 to TRBJ1-3, with 9 bases lining up with TRBD1. In germline, CDR1 is LNHDA, CDR2 SQIVND (reference sequence). The ends lost 6 bases at V and 3 bases at J; junction bases unmatched: 6. The CDR3 is 15 residues long. For the CDR3, the DNA is TGTGCCAGTAGGACCACAGGGGGCGGTGGAAACACCATATATTTT. This sequence encodes CASRTTGGGGNTIYF.

This clone was seen only a few times. The rearrangement uses TRBV4-3 and TRBJ2-7; TRBD1 agrees at 10 bases. Germline loops: CDR1 LGHNA, CDR2 YSLEER. With 3 bases clipped from V and 2 bases from J, the junction kept 1 base outside the gene matches. The CDR3 covers 14 residues. The CDR3 is CASSHGQGAYEQYF. The CDR3 region has the DNA TGCGCCAGCAGCCACGGACAGGGGGCCTACGAGCAGTACTTC.

The CDR3 DNA follows: TGTGCCAGCAGCTTAGCGGGACTAGCGGGAGCCTACACCGGGGAGCTGTTTTTT. Its protein product is CASSLAGLAGAYTGELFF. The chain joins TRBV7-8 to TRBJ2-2, with 14 bases matching TRBD2. V lost 0 bases, J lost 3 bases, and 3 bases stayed unmatched. The CDR3 has 18 residues. Germline assignment: CDR1 SGHVS and CDR2 FQNEAQ.

This chain uses TRBV14 with TRBJ1-2; D not certain. The CDR3 is 16 residues long. Germline loops: CDR1 SGHDN, CDR2 FVKESK. Trimming took 0 bases from V and 5 from J, leaving 16 bases between them. The CDR3 sequence is CASSQDLEGLQYGYTF. CDR3 coding DNA: TGTGCCAGCAGCCAAGATCTCGAGGGCCTTCAATATGGCTACACCTTC.

J is TRBJ1-4 and V is TRBV10-3, with 9 bases that match TRBD1. The V gene's germline CDR1 is ENHRY and CDR2 SYGVKD. This CDR3 contains 13 residues. J gave up 6 bases and V 5 bases, and 1 base lay outside the gene matches. The CDR3 nucleotides read TGTGCCATCAGTCGGGACAGGGATGAAAAACTGTTTTTT. Its translation is CAISRDRDEKLFF.

This chain connects TRBV5-1 to TRBJ1-4; TRBD1 aligns across 7 bases. The junction had 3 bases not matched to a gene; V was cut back by 0 bases and J by 4 bases. The CDR3 spans 15 residues. Germline V lookup: CDR1 SGHRS, CDR2 YFSETQ. This chain's CDR3 is CASSLERQGNEKLFF. The CDR3 bases are TGCGCCAGCAGCTTGGAACGACAGGGTAATGAAAAACTGTTTTTT. Drawing the rest from reference TRBV5-1 and TRBJ1-4, the complete variable domain is KAGVTQTPRYLIKTRGQQVTLSCSPISGHRSVSWYQQTPGQGLQFLFEYFSETQRNKGNFPGRFSGRQFSNSRSEMNVSTLELGDSALYLCASSLERQGNEKLFFGSGTQLSVL.

V is TRBV6-1 and J is TRBJ1-2; 7 bases fit TRBD1. This CDR3 has 17 amino acids. Germline V CDR1 and CDR2: MNHNS, SASEGT. Germline trimming cut 2 bases from V and 3 bases from J; bases unmatched to any gene: 12. CDR3 amino acids: CASSETLPGQVHYGYTF. The CDR3, as DNA: TGTGCCAGCAGTGAAACACTACCCGGACAGGTCCACTATGGCTACACCTTC.

This clone was counted between two and nine times. In DNA form, the CDR3 reads TGTGCCTGGAGTGGAATTCGGGGAGGGACCTACGAGCAGTACTTC. Translation gives CAWSGIRGGTYEQYF. This chain uses TRBV30 with TRBJ2-7; 7 bases line up with TRBD2. Germline V CDR1 and CDR2: GTSNPN, SVGIG (reference sequence). The V gene end was trimmed by 1 base and the J gene end by 2 bases; junction bases not matched to a gene: 8. This CDR3 region has 15 residues.

The chain joins TRBV27 to TRBJ2-4; D possibly corresponds to TRBD2 (5 bases). CDR3 size: 15 residues. V was trimmed by 6 bases and J by 7 bases, leaving 19 bases between them. In germline, CDR1 is MNHEY, CDR2 SMNVEV (reference sequence). The CDR3 reads CASSDPLRGENIQYF. The CDR3 region has the DNA TGTGCCAGCAGCGACCCTCTCCGGGGTGAGAACATTCAGTACTTC.

The CDR3 region has the DNA TGTGCCAGCAGCTTGCCGGGACTCCCCACCGGGGAGCTGTTTTTT. Its translation is CASSLPGLPTGELFF. V usage is TRBV5-4 and J usage is TRBJ2-2; tentatively, D is TRBD2 (6 bases). The germline gives CDR1 SGHNT, CDR2 YYREEE (reference sequence). The CDR3 extends over 15 amino acids. Trimming stripped 1 base from V and 4 bases from J, with 11 bases between. The full variable domain, completed using reference TRBV5-4 and TRBJ2-2, is ETGVTQSPTHLIKTRGQQVTLRCSSQSGHNTVSWYQQALGQGPQFIFQYYREEENGRGNFPPRFSGLQFPNYSSELNVNALELDDSALYLCASSLPGLPTGELFFGEGSRLTVL.

The CDR3 bases are TGTGCCAGCAGTTTAGCGGCAGGGATGGGGACTGAAGCTTTCTTT. Translation: CASSLAAGMGTEAFF. The V and J genes are TRBV27 and TRBJ1-1; the D gene is possibly TRBD1 (5 bases). The CDR3 runs to 15 residues. Trimming took 2 bases from V and 5 from J, leaving 15 bases between them. Germline V CDR1 and CDR2: MNHEY, SMNVEV (reference sequence).

The V call is TRBV6-5, the J call TRBJ1-1; D perhaps matches TRBD1 (5 bases). CDR1 MNHEY and CDR2 SVGAGI come from the germline V gene. There are 14 residues in the CDR3. Trimming took 7 bases from V and 6 from J, leaving 18 bases between them. The CDR3 is CASNSYEGLPEAFF. The CDR3, as DNA: TGTGCCAGCAACTCGTATGAGGGACTGCCTGAAGCTTTCTTT.

The rearrangement uses TRBV6-6 and TRBJ1-5; 9 bases agree with TRBD1. CDR3 size: 15 residues. Looked up from germline, CDR1 is MNHNY and CDR2 is SVGAGI (reference sequence). V was clipped by 6 bases and J by 3 bases; unmatched bases: 6. DNA for the CDR3: TGTGCCAGCAGGGGCGGGGACAGGGCCAATCAGCCCCAGCATTTT. Its translation is CASRGGDRANQPQHF.

The V gene is TRBV11-1, the J gene TRBJ1-1; 10 nucleotides agree with TRBD1. Unmatched junction bases numbered 4, after V lost 5 bases and J lost 1 base. Per germline, CDR1 SGHAT and CDR2 FQDESV (reference sequence). The CDR3 has 15 residues. CDR3 loop: CASSLRTGGNTEAFF. The CDR3 DNA reads TGTGCCAGCAGCCTCCGGACAGGGGGGAACACTGAAGCTTTCTTT.

The chain carries TRBV15 and TRBJ1-1, with D perhaps TRBD1 (5 bases). The CDR3 totals 14 residues. The V and J ends lost 1 base and 2 bases respectively, with 8 bases between them. Germline CDR1 and CDR2: LNHNV and YYDKDF (reference sequence). The CDR3 DNA sequence: TGTGCCACCAGCAGAGTGACAGTAAACACTGAAGCTTTCTTT. Translating it yields CATSRVTVNTEAFF.

This clone was counted between two and nine times. The chain employs TRBV5-4 and TRBJ2-2, with D possibly matching TRBD2 (6 bases). Between the trimmed V and J ends, which lost 3 bases and 7 bases, there was a span of 7 bases. From germline, CDR1 is SGHNT and CDR2 YYREEE (reference sequence). The CDR3 spans 12 residues. The DNA of the CDR3 is TGTGCCAGCAGCTCCGGGGGCGGGGAGCTGTTTTTT. As protein: CASSSGGGELFF.

On this clone itself: The sample has other DNA sequences that encode this CDR3 too. This chain connects TRBV7-2 to TRBJ2-7; 8 nucleotides align to TRBD1. CDR3 size: 13 residues. Germline loops: CDR1 SGHTA, CDR2 FQGNSA. V was pared by 5 bases and J by 4 bases, with 4 bases of the junction left unmatched. CDR3 nucleotide sequence: TGTGCCAGCAGCCCTCGGACAGGGTACGAGCAGTACTTC. Translating it yields CASSPRTGYEQYF.

The chain links TRBV5-1 to TRBJ2-6; D might be TRBD1 (6 bases). The germline V gene encodes CDR1 SGHRS and CDR2 YFSETQ. Deletions cut 4 bases from V and 3 bases from J, with 14 bases between. This CDR3 is 16 amino acids long. CDR3 nucleotide sequence: TGCGCCAGCAGCCGTATTGCAGGGGTTGGGGCCAACGTCCTGACTTTC. It translates to CASSRIAGVGANVLTF.

This clone was picked up one time. This chain connects TRBV15 to TRBJ2-2; 10 bases fit TRBD1. Germline loops: CDR1 LNHNV, CDR2 YYDKDF (reference sequence). V shed 3 bases, J shed 2 bases, and the junction held 3 bases outside the gene matches. This CDR3 region has 16 residues. The CDR3 spells CATSRGQGINTGELFF. Written as DNA, the CDR3 is TGTGCCACCAGCAGGGGACAGGGGATAAACACCGGGGAGCTGTTTTTT.

The J gene is TRBJ2-1, the V gene TRBV10-2; a possible D gene is TRBD2 (5 bases). Trimming pared 0 bases from V and 0 bases from J, leaving 15 bases between. This CDR3 has 18 residues. Germline V lookup: CDR1 WSHSY, CDR2 SAAADI. CDR3 nucleotides: TGCGCCAGCAGTGAGTCGACCGCGCTGGGGAGCTCCTACAATGAGCAGTTCTTC. It is translated as CASSESTALGSSYNEQFF.